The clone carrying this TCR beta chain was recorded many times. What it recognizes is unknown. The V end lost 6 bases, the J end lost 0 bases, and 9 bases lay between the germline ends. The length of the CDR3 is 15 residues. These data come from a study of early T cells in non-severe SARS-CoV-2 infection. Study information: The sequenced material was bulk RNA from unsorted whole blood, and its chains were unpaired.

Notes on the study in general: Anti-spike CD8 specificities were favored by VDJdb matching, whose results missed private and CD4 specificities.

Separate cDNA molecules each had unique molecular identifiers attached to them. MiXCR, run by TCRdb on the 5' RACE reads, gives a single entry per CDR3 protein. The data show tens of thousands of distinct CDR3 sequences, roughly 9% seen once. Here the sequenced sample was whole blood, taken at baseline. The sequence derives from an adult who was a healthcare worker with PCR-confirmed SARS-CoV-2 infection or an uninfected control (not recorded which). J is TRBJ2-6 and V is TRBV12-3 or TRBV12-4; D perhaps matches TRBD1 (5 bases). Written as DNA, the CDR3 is TGTGCCAGCAGACCCACAGGCTCTGGGGCCAACGTCCTGACTTTC. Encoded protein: CASRPTGSGANVLTF.